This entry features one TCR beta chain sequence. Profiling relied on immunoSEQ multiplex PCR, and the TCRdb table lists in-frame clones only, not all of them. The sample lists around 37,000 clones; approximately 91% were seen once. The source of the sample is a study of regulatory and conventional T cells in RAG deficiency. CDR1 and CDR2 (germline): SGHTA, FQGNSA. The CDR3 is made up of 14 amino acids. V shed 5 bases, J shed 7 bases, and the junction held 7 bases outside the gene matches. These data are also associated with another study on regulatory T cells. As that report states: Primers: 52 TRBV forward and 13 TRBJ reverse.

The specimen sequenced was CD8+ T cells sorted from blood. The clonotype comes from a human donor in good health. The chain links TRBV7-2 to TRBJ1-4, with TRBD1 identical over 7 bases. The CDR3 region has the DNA TGTGCCAGCAGCCTCGAGGGACAGCGTGAAAAACTGTTTTTT. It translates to CASSLEGQREKLFF.